The 27 T cell receptor beta chains below come from one sample, sequenced in a study of PD-1 blockade in classical Hodgkin lymphoma. The repertoire was sequenced with immunoSEQ multiplex PCR; TCRdb's copy has only in-frame clones and lacks some. The sample shows around 15,000 clones, approximately 84% of them seen only once. The time point was: cycle 4 day 1 (C4D1), after about 6 weeks of nivolumab. Exposure to brentuximab vedotin varied, and each patient had relapsed following autologous stem cell transplantation. Magnetic negative selection was used to purify CD4+ T cells from thawed PBMCs. The input for sequencing was CD4+ T cells from blood, taken before the fourth cycle of nivolumab. The receptors derive from a human donor with classical Hodgkin lymphoma.

The chain joins TRBV5-1 to TRBJ2-5; 12 bases map to TRBD2. Germline CDR1 reads SGHRS; CDR2 reads YFSETQ. The J segment lost 6 bases and the V segment lost 4 bases, leaving 7 bases of the junction unmatched. CDR3 length equals 15 residues. For the CDR3, the DNA is TGCGCCAGCAGCCCCCTAGCGGGAGGGGTGAAGACCCAGTACTTC. Translating it yields CASSPLAGGVKTQYF.

This chain joins TRBV27 and TRBJ2-4; 8 bases line up with TRBD2. This CDR3 has 16 amino acids. V lost 7 bases and J lost 8; bases outside the gene matches: 16. CDR1 and CDR2 from the germline V gene are MNHEY and SMNVEV (reference sequence). In nucleotides, the CDR3 is TGTGCCAGCACCCCCTCCGTGAGTAGCGGGGCTTACATTCAGTACTTC. It is translated as CASTPSVSSGAYIQYF.

This rearrangement joins TRBV5-1 to TRBJ2-7, with 10 bases fitting TRBD2. Per the germline V gene, CDR1 is SGHRS and CDR2 is YFSETQ. The CDR3 totals 15 residues. J was trimmed by 7 bases and V by 0 bases; bases with no gene match: 7. The CDR3 region has the DNA TGCGCCAGCAGCTTGGGTAGCGGGAGGTCCCGAGAGCAGTACTTC. Encoded protein: CASSLGSGRSREQYF.

Points on this clone: One end of the junction does not line up with germline, which may come from a read error. The chain has TRBV6-1 and TRBJ1-4; D may be TRBD1 (6 bases). The V gene's germline CDR1 is MNHNS and CDR2 SASEGT. The CDR3 runs to 13 residues. The CDR3 nucleotides are TGTGCCAGCAGCCCAATCTCCGGGACAAGGGCGATTTTT. The encoded protein is CASSPISGTRAIF.

This chain joins TRBV5-1 and TRBJ2-7; TRBD2 aligns across 7 bases. With V trimmed by 0 bases and J by 0 bases, 6 bases remained unmatched. Per the germline V gene, CDR1 is SGHRS and CDR2 is YFSETQ. This CDR3 has 16 residues. Here the CDR3 reads CASSLVLGEGSYEQYF. The CDR3 DNA reads as TGCGCCAGCAGCTTGGTCCTCGGGGAGGGCTCCTACGAGCAGTACTTC.

V is TRBV11-2 and J is TRBJ2-2; D remains unclear. Germline lookup yields CDR1 SGHAT and CDR2 FQNNGV. The CDR3 has 15 residues. V lost 1 base and J lost 5, with 11 bases in between. The CDR3 region is CASSLVALGTGELFF. Written as DNA, the CDR3 is TGTGCCAGCAGCTTAGTGGCCCTCGGGACCGGGGAGCTGTTTTTT.

This chain joins TRBV11-2 and TRBJ2-1, with D perhaps matching TRBD2 (6 bases). The V gene's germline CDR1 is SGHAT and CDR2 FQNNGV. With 2 bases removed from V and 1 base from J, the gap between germline ends came to 18 bases. There are 18 residues in the CDR3. For the CDR3, the DNA is TGTGCCAGCAGCTTATCCGGGACGGGGGTCTTATCCTACAATGAGCAGTTCTTC. This sequence encodes CASSLSGTGVLSYNEQFF.

This clone was seen more than once but under ten times. CDR3 protein: CASSLFSSYEQYF. As DNA, the CDR3 is TGCGCCAGCAGCTTGTTTAGCTCCTACGAGCAGTACTTC. This chain uses TRBV5-1 with TRBJ2-7; D unresolved. Trimming removed 1 base from V and 0 bases from J, with 5 bases in between. This CDR3 has 13 residues. Germline V CDR1 and CDR2: SGHRS, YFSETQ.

This clone appeared a few times. The chain carries TRBV5-1 and TRBJ1-4; 7 bases map to TRBD1. The CDR3 contains 14 residues. V lost 0 bases and J lost 6; bases outside the gene matches: 2. The V gene's germline CDR1 is SGHRS and CDR2 YFSETQ. CDR3 in DNA: TGCGCCAGCAGCTTGGAGACAGGGTATGAAAAACTGTTTTTT. It encodes CASSLETGYEKLFF.

This chain links TRBV5-1 with TRBJ1-4; D call uncertain. V lost 3 bases and J lost 8, with 17 bases in between. This CDR3 has 15 amino acids. Germline lookup yields CDR1 SGHRS and CDR2 YFSETQ. The CDR3 here is CASSSSGERGEKLFF. Written as DNA, the CDR3 is TGCGCCAGCAGCTCTAGCGGAGAGCGCGGGGAAAAACTGTTTTTT.

V usage is TRBV19 and J usage is TRBJ1-1; D may be TRBD1 (5 bases). The CDR3 contains 14 residues. Germline V gene data show CDR1 as LNHDA and CDR2 as SQIVND (reference sequence). V lost 10 bases and J 0 bases, leaving 15 bases between the germline ends. The CDR3 is CATIKDRVNTEAFF. CDR3 sequence (DNA): TGTGCCACAATTAAAGACAGAGTGAACACTGAAGCTTTCTTT. Full variable domain (missing parts from reference TRBV19 and TRBJ1-1): DGGITQSPKYLFRKEGQNVTLSCEQNLNHDAMYWYRQDPGQGLRLIYYSQIVNDFQKGDIAEGYSVSREKKESFPLTVTSAQKNPTAFYLCATIKDRVNTEAFFGQGTRLTVV.

In nucleotides, the CDR3 is TGCGCCAGCAGCCAAGTGGGGGGCCATTTGAATAGCAATCAGCCCCAGCATTTT. It is translated as CASSQVGGHLNSNQPQHF. This chain joins TRBV4-1 and TRBJ1-5; possibly TRBD1 for D (6 bases). The V and J ends lost 1 base and 0 bases respectively, with 16 bases between them. Germline V gene sequence: CDR1 MGHRA, CDR2 YSYEKL. CDR3 length equals 18 residues.

This clone was recorded once. The junction does not match germline at one end; this may be a read error. This chain uses TRBV11-2 with TRBJ1-5; tentative D call: TRBD1 (5 bases). The CDR3 runs 14 residues. CDR1 SGHAT and CDR2 FQNNGV come from the germline V gene. CDR3 amino acids: CASSLDTNNRPQHF. Here the CDR3 DNA reads TGTGCCAGCAGCTTGGACACCAATAATCGGCCCCAGCATTTT.

The chain's CDR3 is CASSGRDQPQHF. The CDR3 DNA follows: TGTGCCAGCAGTGGAAGGGATCAGCCCCAGCATTTT. The V and J genes are TRBV28 and TRBJ1-5; no reliable D call. The CDR3 has 12 amino acids. From germline, CDR1 is MDHEN and CDR2 SYDVKM. Trimming removed 5 bases at V and 5 bases at J, with 7 bases between.

The genes are TRBV10-2 and TRBJ2-3; weak D call: TRBD1 (6 bases). The germline gives CDR1 WSHSY, CDR2 SAAADI. The CDR3 covers 12 residues. V dropped 6 bases and J dropped 6 bases, with 10 bases sitting between them. CDR3 protein: CASRQGGDTQYF. CDR3 in DNA: TGCGCCAGCAGACAGGGCGGGGATACGCAGTATTTT.

This chain links TRBV6-1 with TRBJ1-1; 7 positions match TRBD1. Germline CDR1 is MNHNS and CDR2 is SASEGT. This CDR3 contains 13 residues. V was clipped by 8 bases and J by 0 bases; unmatched bases: 3. The CDR3 spells CASRDRMNTEAFF. CDR3 DNA: TGTGCCAGCCGGGACAGAATGAACACTGAAGCTTTCTTT.

The chain recombines TRBV6-1 with TRBJ2-5; D may correspond to TRBD1 or TRBD2 (5 bases each). The end of the DNA fits TRBJ2-7 better, so the J call may be wrong. Germline assignment: CDR1 MNHNS and CDR2 SASEGT. The length of the CDR3 is 14 residues. The CDR3 here is CASSGGSPSYEQYF. DNA for the CDR3: TGTGCCAGCAGTGGGGGGTCACCGTCCTACGAGCAGTACTTC.

The V and J genes are TRBV6-1 and TRBJ2-7; TRBD1 might be the D (7 bases). Germline V gene data show CDR1 as MNHNS and CDR2 as SASEGT. This CDR3 is 15 amino acids long. V gave up 2 bases and J gave up 0 bases, with 11 bases separating them. The CDR3 protein is CASSEWGDSSYEQYF. Here the CDR3 DNA reads TGTGCCAGCAGTGAATGGGGGGACAGCTCCTACGAGCAGTACTTC.

The rearrangement uses TRBV19 and TRBJ1-5; D is perhaps TRBD1 (6 bases). V dropped 6 bases and J dropped 3 bases, with 15 bases sitting between them. The length of the CDR3 is 15 residues. Germline CDR1 LNHDA, CDR2 SQIVND (reference sequence). The CDR3 loop is CASRAQGTDNQPQHF. CDR3 bases: TGTGCCAGTAGGGCTCAGGGGACGGACAATCAGCCCCAGCATTTT.

This clone was counted only a few times. The junction departs from germline at one end; a sequencing error may be responsible. The chain links TRBV5-1 to TRBJ2-2; D might be TRBD1 or TRBD2, each matching 5 bases. This CDR3 contains 18 residues. The germline gives CDR1 SGHRS, CDR2 YFSETQ. CDR3 amino acids: CASSFIGDLTVRTGDLFF. For the CDR3, the DNA is TGCGCCAGCAGCTTCATCGGGGACCTTACAGTGCGAACCGGGGACCTGTTTTTT.

This clone was counted between two and nine times. This chain connects TRBV5-1 to TRBJ1-1; TRBD1 matches 7 bases. Germline assignment: CDR1 SGHRS and CDR2 YFSETQ. The CDR3 is 14 residues long. J was trimmed by 0 bases and V by 3 bases; bases with no gene match: 2. This chain's CDR3 is CASSSGQVNTEAFF. For the CDR3, the DNA is TGCGCCAGCAGCTCAGGACAGGTGAACACTGAAGCTTTCTTT.

The gene calls are TRBV25-1 and TRBJ1-4, with no clear D. CDR1 and CDR2 (germline): MGHDK, SYGVNS. The V gene lost 3 bases and the J gene lost 8 bases, with 7 bases spanning the gap. This CDR3 is built from 12 residues. CDR3 sequence reads: CASSDLGEKLFF. The CDR3 DNA reads as TGTGCCAGCAGTGACTTGGGGGAAAAACTGTTTTTT.

In DNA form, the CDR3 reads TGCGCCAGCAGCTCGACAGGAAACGCGAACACCGGGGAGCTGTTTTTT. As protein: CASSSTGNANTGELFF. The rearrangement links TRBV5-1 to TRBJ2-2; a weak D match, TRBD1 (6 bases). The CDR3 totals 16 residues. Germline loops: CDR1 SGHRS, CDR2 YFSETQ. Trimming left V 3 bases short and J 0 bases short, with 12 bases between.

This chain joins TRBV10-3 and TRBJ1-3, with D hard to call. Trimming shortened V by 3 bases and J by 8 bases, and 8 bases separated the two germline ends. Germline CDR1 is ENHRY and CDR2 is SYGVKD. The CDR3 is 12 residues long. Written as DNA, the CDR3 is TGTGCCATCAGTGAACCGGGAGACACCATATATTTT. This gives the protein CAISEPGDTIYF.

The chain recombines TRBV6-1 with TRBJ1-3; D is ambiguous. Per the germline V gene, CDR1 is MNHNS and CDR2 is SASEGT. V was clipped by 3 bases and J by 2 bases, with 14 bases between them. The CDR3 loop spans 16 amino acids. CDR3 nucleotide sequence: TGTGCCAGCAGTGATTTTGAGGGTACGGCTGGAAACACCATATATTTT. It is translated as CASSDFEGTAGNTIYF.

The chain recombines TRBV10-3 with TRBJ1-1; a possible D gene is TRBD1 (5 bases). The CDR3 runs to 13 residues. Germline CDR1 reads ENHRY; CDR2 reads SYGVKD. The V gene lost 1 base and the J gene lost 5 bases, with 8 bases spanning the gap. DNA of the CDR3: TGTGCCATCAGTGAGTTAAGGGGTACTGAAGCTTTCTTT. Translation: CAISELRGTEAFF.

This clone appeared a single time. V and J are TRBV27 and TRBJ2-3, with D perhaps matching TRBD2 (6 bases). The CDR3 runs 12 residues. Trimming left V 8 bases short and J 10 bases short, with 16 bases between. The germline CDR1 and CDR2 sequences are MNHEY and SMNVEV (reference sequence). Here the CDR3 DNA reads TGTGCCAGCGGTTGGCGCGGGGAATCGCAGTATTTT. Protein sequence: CASGWRGESQYF.